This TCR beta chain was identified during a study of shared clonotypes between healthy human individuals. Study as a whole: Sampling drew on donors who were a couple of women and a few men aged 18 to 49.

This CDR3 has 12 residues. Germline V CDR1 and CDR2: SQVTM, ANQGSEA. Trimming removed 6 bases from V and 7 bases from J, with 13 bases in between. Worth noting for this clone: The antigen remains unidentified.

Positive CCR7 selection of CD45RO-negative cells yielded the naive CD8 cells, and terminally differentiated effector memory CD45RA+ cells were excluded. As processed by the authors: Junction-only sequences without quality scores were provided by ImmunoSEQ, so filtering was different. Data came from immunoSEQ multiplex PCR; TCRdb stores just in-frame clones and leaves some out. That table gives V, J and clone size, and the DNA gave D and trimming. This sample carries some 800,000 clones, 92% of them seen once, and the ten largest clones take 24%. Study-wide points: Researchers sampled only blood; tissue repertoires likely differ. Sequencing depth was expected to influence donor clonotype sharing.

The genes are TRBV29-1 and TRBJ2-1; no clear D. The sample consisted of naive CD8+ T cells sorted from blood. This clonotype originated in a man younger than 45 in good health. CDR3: CSVLTVWNEQFF. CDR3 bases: TGCAGCGTCCTTACTGTATGGAATGAGCAGTTCTTC.